Below, 25 T cell receptor beta chains from the same sample are listed, as sequenced in a study of sequential checkpoint blockade in melanoma. Described treatment: randomized to nivolumab then ipilimumab (arm A) or the reverse (arm B). This table comes from immunoSEQ multiplex PCR, and its TCRdb copy is limited to in-frame clones, with some not included. The sample lists more than 9,500 clones, roughly 81% occurring once. The material sequenced was CD8+ T cells sorted from blood (inferred from file names), taken from a patient given nivolumab and ipilimumab in sequence. The receptors come from a human donor with melanoma.

The chain carries TRBV2 and TRBJ2-7; D not certain. Trimming shortened V by 4 bases and J by 2 bases, and 9 bases separated the two germline ends. CDR3 length: 13 residues. Germline V gene sequence: CDR1 SNHLY, CDR2 FYNNEI. The CDR3 DNA sequence: TGTGCCAGCAGTGTGACTCCTACCTACGAGCAGTACTTC. Translation: CASSVTPTYEQYF.

V usage is TRBV25-1 and J usage is TRBJ2-2; a possible D gene is TRBD2 (5 bases). Germline V gene sequence: CDR1 MGHDK, CDR2 SYGVNS. Trimming left V 3 bases short and J 3 bases short, with 8 bases between. The CDR3 consists of 14 residues. CDR3 nucleotides: TGTGCCAGCAGTGAGGTCGGGGACACCGGGGAGCTGTTTTTT. This encodes CASSEVGDTGELFF. Full variable domain (rest looked up from reference TRBV25-1 and TRBJ2-2): EADIYQTPRYLVIGTGKKITLECSQTMGHDKMYWYQQDPGMELHLIHYSYGVNSTEKGDLSSESTVSRIRTEHFPLTLESARPSHTSQYLCASSEVGDTGELFFGEGSRLTVL.

This clone was detected only a few times. The gene calls are TRBV27 and TRBJ2-2; perhaps TRBD2 as D (5 bases). This CDR3 contains 14 residues. CDR1 and CDR2 from the germline V gene are MNHEY and SMNVEV (reference sequence). Trimming took off 2 bases at V and 6 bases at J, with 10 bases between the two ends. CDR3: CASSLARGPGELFF. The CDR3, as DNA: TGTGCCAGCAGTTTAGCTAGAGGGCCCGGGGAGCTGTTTTTT.

The genes are TRBV11-2 and TRBJ2-1; 11 bases fit TRBD2. Germline trimming cut 2 bases from V and 6 bases from J; bases unmatched to any gene: 6. This CDR3 has 16 residues. Germline CDR1 reads SGHAT; CDR2 reads FQNNGV. The CDR3 here is CASSLPVAGGINEQFF. CDR3 in DNA: TGTGCCAGCAGCTTACCGGTAGCGGGAGGGATCAATGAGCAGTTCTTC.

V is TRBV29-1 and J is TRBJ1-2, with 10 bases lining up with TRBD1. Looked up from germline, CDR1 is SQVTM and CDR2 is ANQGSEA. V was pared by 7 bases and J by 4 bases, with 3 bases of the junction left unmatched. CDR3 length: 12 amino acids. The CDR3 bases are TGCAGCGGAGGGACAGGGGCCTATGGCTACACCTTC. Translating gives CSGGTGAYGYTF. Drawing the rest from reference TRBV29-1 and TRBJ1-2, the complete variable domain is SAVISQKPSRDICQRGTSLTIQCQVDSQVTMMFWYRQQPGQSLTLIATANQGSEATYESGFVIDKFPISRPNLTFSTLTVSNMSPEDSSIYLCSGGTGAYGYTFGSGTRLTVV.

Turning to this clone: The identical CDR3 is also encoded by other nucleotide sequences in the sample. The V call is TRBV7-9, the J call TRBJ2-3, with D possibly being TRBD2 (5 bases). Trimming stripped 5 bases from V and 0 bases from J, with 12 bases between. Germline lookup yields CDR1 SEHNR and CDR2 FQNEAQ (reference sequence). The CDR3 has 15 residues. This CDR3 is CASSPPGISTDTQYF. CDR3 nucleotide sequence: TGTGCCAGCAGCCCACCGGGGATAAGCACAGATACGCAGTATTTT.

The genes are TRBV19 and TRBJ2-7; D is uncertain. The CDR3 has 13 residues. Germline V lookup: CDR1 LNHDA, CDR2 SQIVND (reference sequence). V was cut by 3 bases and J by 5 bases, with 11 bases left in between. CDR3 amino acids: CASSICCLDEQYF. The CDR3 nucleotides read TGTGCCAGTAGTATTTGCTGTCTAGACGAGCAGTACTTC. The full variable domain, completed using reference TRBV19 and TRBJ2-7, is DGGITQSPKYLFRKEGQNVTLSCEQNLNHDAMYWYRQDPGQGLRLIYYSQIVNDFQKGDIAEGYSVSREKKESFPLTVTSAQKNPTAFYLCASSICCLDEQYFGPGTRLTVT.

This clone was observed a few times. Different DNA sequences within this sample yield the same CDR3. The chain employs TRBV7-9 and TRBJ2-3; TRBD1 is a possible D gene (6 bases). The germline V and J ends were trimmed by 5 bases and 0 bases, with 12 bases remaining between them. CDR1 SEHNR and CDR2 FQNEAQ come from the germline V gene (reference sequence). The CDR3 covers 15 residues. CDR3: CASSPPGVSTDTQYF. The CDR3 DNA sequence: TGTGCCAGCAGCCCCCCAGGGGTTAGCACAGATACGCAGTATTTT. Based on the CDR3 plus reference TRBV7-9 and TRBJ2-3, the full variable domain is DTGVSQNPRHKITKRGQNVTFRCDPISEHNRLYWYRQTLGQGPEFLTYFQNEAQLEKSRLLSDRFSAERPKGSFSTLEIQRTEQGDSAMYLCASSPPGVSTDTQYFGPGTRLTVL.

This chain connects TRBV5-6 to TRBJ2-5; weak D call: TRBD2 (7 bases). Trimming removed 4 bases at V and 0 bases at J, with 19 bases between. Germline assignment: CDR1 SGHDT and CDR2 YYEEEE. The length of the CDR3 is 17 residues. CDR3: CASSLDLEGGYQETQYF. In DNA, the CDR3 is TGTGCCAGCAGCCTCGATTTAGAGGGGGGGTACCAAGAGACCCAGTACTTC. The full variable domain, with the rest looked up from reference TRBV5-6 and TRBJ2-5, is DAGVTQSPTHLIKTRGQQVTLRCSPKSGHDTVSWYQQALGQGPQFIFQYYEEEERQRGNFPDRFSGHQFPNYSSELNVNALLLGDSALYLCASSLDLEGGYQETQYFGPGTRLLVL.

This clone was detected only a few times. Other DNA sequences from this sample encode an identical CDR3 as well. This chain links TRBV9 with TRBJ1-2; perhaps TRBD1 as D (6 bases). V dropped 0 bases and J dropped 3 bases, with 9 bases sitting between them. Germline assignment: CDR1 SGDLS and CDR2 YYNGEE. The CDR3 contains 14 residues. CDR3 protein: CASSVGAGDYGYTF. The CDR3 nucleotides are TGTGCCAGCAGCGTAGGGGCAGGGGACTATGGCTACACCTTC.

This chain links TRBV29-1 with TRBJ2-2; 9 nucleotides align to TRBD1. CDR1 is SQVTM and CDR2 is ANQGSEA in the germline V gene. CDR3 length: 14 residues. With V trimmed by 4 bases and J by 6 bases, 6 bases remained unmatched. The CDR3 bases are TGCAGCGTTGTGGGGACAGGGTTGGCCGGGGAGCTGTTTTTT. Its translation is CSVVGTGLAGELFF.

The J gene is TRBJ2-3, the V gene TRBV14, with 10 bases aligning to TRBD2. J was trimmed by 4 bases and V by 1 base; bases with no gene match: 5. The CDR3 runs to 16 residues. The germline gives CDR1 SGHDN, CDR2 FVKESK. In DNA form, the CDR3 reads TGTGCCAGCAGCCAAGTAGCTAGCGGGGGTGCAGATACGCAGTATTTT. Protein product: CASSQVASGGADTQYF.

The chain couples TRBV6-1 to TRBJ2-7, with D tentatively TRBD2 (5 bases). Per germline, CDR1 MNHNS and CDR2 SASEGT. This CDR3 contains 15 residues. V was shortened by 2 bases and J by 2 bases, with 13 bases between the two germline ends. The CDR3 DNA reads TGTGCCAGCAGTGAAAGGACTGATGGGGCCTACGAGCAGTACTTC. It is translated as CASSERTDGAYEQYF.

The chain joins TRBV9 to TRBJ1-1; TRBD1 aligns across 7 bases. From germline, CDR1 is SGDLS and CDR2 YYNGEE. V gave up 3 bases and J gave up 1 base; unmatched junction bases: 3. This CDR3 contains 14 residues. Here the CDR3 DNA reads TGTGCCAGCAGCGAGACAGGGACGAACACTGAAGCTTTCTTT. Its protein product is CASSETGTNTEAFF.

The sample holds a few counts of this clone. This chain joins TRBV6-4 and TRBJ1-5; a possible D gene is TRBD1 (6 bases). Germline values: CDR1 MRHNA, CDR2 SNTAGT. The CDR3 totals 13 residues. The V and J ends lost 3 bases and 4 bases respectively, with 7 bases between them. This CDR3 reads CASSEGANQPQHF. For the CDR3, the DNA is TGTGCCAGCAGTGAGGGGGCAAATCAGCCCCAGCATTTT.

A few counts support this clone. The V and J genes are TRBV6-5 and TRBJ2-1, with D unclear. The CDR3 totals 13 residues. V was pared by 6 bases and J by 7 bases, with 13 bases between. In germline, CDR1 is MNHEY, CDR2 SVGAGI. The DNA of the CDR3 is TGTGCCAGCAGCTTGCTAGGCGGAAATGAGCAGTTCTTC. It codes for CASSLLGGNEQFF.

Here the CDR3 DNA reads TGTGCCAGCAGTCCTACCGGGACTAGCGGACCCACAGATACGCAGTATTTT. This translates into CASSPTGTSGPTDTQYF. This sequence joins TRBV9 and TRBJ2-3, with 11 positions matching TRBD2. The CDR3 loop spans 17 amino acids. The ends lost 5 bases at V and 2 bases at J; junction bases unmatched: 10. Germline-derived CDR1 and CDR2 are SGDLS and YYNGEE.

The J gene is TRBJ1-5, the V gene TRBV27; D is perhaps TRBD1 (6 bases). The CDR3 loop spans 13 amino acids. The V gene's germline CDR1 is MNHEY and CDR2 SMNVEV (reference sequence). Trimming stripped 6 bases from V and 5 bases from J, with 11 bases between. In DNA form, the CDR3 reads TGTGCCAGCAGCCCCAGGGGAGATCAGCCCCAGCATTTT. Amino acid sequence: CASSPRGDQPQHF.

The CDR3 spells CSAHPGGEFAFF. CDR3 DNA: TGCAGCGCGCACCCCGGGGGTGAGTTTGCTTTCTTT. The rearrangement joins TRBV29-1 to TRBJ1-1; maybe TRBD1 (5 bases). Trimming cost V 7 bases and J 11 bases, with 20 bases left between them. Per the germline V gene, CDR1 is SQVTM and CDR2 is ANQGSEA. The CDR3 extends over 12 amino acids.

This clone was found a few times. The chain carries TRBV5-6 and TRBJ2-7; 7 bases are a match to TRBD2. This CDR3 has 15 amino acids. V trimming: 3 bases; J trimming: 5 bases; junction bases outside the gene matches: 11. The germline V gene has CDR1 SGHDT and CDR2 YYEEEE. CDR3 sequence reads: CASSSLGGRANEQYF. The CDR3, as DNA: TGTGCCAGCAGCTCTCTGGGGGGGAGGGCCAACGAGCAGTACTTC.

The V call is TRBV9, the J call TRBJ2-1, with 10 bases aligning to TRBD2. In germline, CDR1 is SGDLS, CDR2 YYNGEE. The CDR3 contains 15 residues. The V and J ends lost 0 bases and 7 bases, in that order; junction bases with no gene match: 4. CDR3 amino acids: CASSVEGLARNEQFF. Here the CDR3 DNA reads TGTGCCAGCAGCGTAGAGGGACTAGCGAGAAATGAGCAGTTCTTC.

The chain is built from TRBV6-1 and TRBJ1-2, with 7 bases aligning to TRBD1. V dropped 6 bases and J dropped 4; count of bases not matched to a gene: 8. The CDR3 runs to 14 residues. In germline, CDR1 is MNHNS, CDR2 SASEGT. The CDR3 nucleotides are TGTGCCAGCAGCGAAAGACAGGGAATCTATGGCTACACCTTC. Translation gives CASSERQGIYGYTF.

The V and J genes are TRBV5-6 and TRBJ2-1, with 8 bases aligning to TRBD2. CDR1 and CDR2 from the germline V gene are SGHDT and YYEEEE. After removal of 2 bases from V and 2 bases from J, the junction contained 3 bases not matched to a gene. The CDR3 loop spans 15 amino acids. CDR3 coding DNA: TGTGCCAGCAGCTTCGGGACTAGTCCCTACAATGAGCAGTTCTTC. As protein: CASSFGTSPYNEQFF.

This sequence joins TRBV28 and TRBJ1-2; TRBD1 might be the D (6 bases). CDR3 length: 15 amino acids. Trimming took off 7 bases at V and 6 bases at J, with 21 bases between the two ends. Germline V gene lookup returns CDR1 MDHEN and CDR2 SYDVKM. CDR3 bases: TGTGCCAGCATCTTGAATTTTTGGGGGCCCGATGGCTACACCTTC. Translation gives CASILNFWGPDGYTF.

The genes are TRBV7-9 and TRBJ2-3; TRBD1 agrees at 7 bases. Germline lookup yields CDR1 SEHNR and CDR2 FQNEAQ (reference sequence). Germline trimming cut 5 bases from V and 0 bases from J; bases unmatched to any gene: 5. The CDR3 covers 15 residues. The CDR3 region is CASSATGISTDTQYF. The CDR3 DNA is TGTGCCAGCAGCGCGACAGGGATTAGCACAGATACGCAGTATTTT.